The source of this T cell receptor (beta chain) is a study of blood T cell repertoires in COVID-19. The repertoire was sequenced with immunoSEQ multiplex PCR; TCRdb's copy has only in-frame clones and lacks some. The sample includes fewer than 150,000 clones, 85% of them seen just once. CDR3 length: 14 residues. Trimming cost V 4 bases and J 2 bases; bases outside gene matches: 3. Germline CDR1 WSHSY, CDR2 SAAADI. The chain employs TRBV10-2 and TRBJ2-7; 9 bases are a match to TRBD2. The sequence was obtained from a woman aged 60-75 years with COVID-19, enrolled during active disease. Material for sequencing was peripheral blood. This CDR3 reads CASSVLAGTYEQYF. CDR3 DNA: TGCGCCAGCAGTGTACTAGCGGGTACCTACGAGCAGTACTTC.